By sample fraction, the clone carrying this T cell receptor beta chain is medium-sized. What it binds is not known. The data stem from a study of metastatic and nonmetastatic thyroid tumors. Study-wide results and caveats: Malignant thyroid tumors reportedly had TCR beta diversity that was significantly higher than in benign nodules, in blood and tumor.

TCRdb re-analyzed the PCR reads using MiXCR. Of tens of thousands of clones in the sample, less than 20% were seen once. There were no patients who had received any treatment before thyroid surgery. Input material: adjacent normal tissue. This TCR came from a male donor with papillary thyroid cancer or a benign thyroid nodule (not recorded which). Some clones in this sample may be carry-over from other donors' samples.

The CDR3 loop is CASSSAGDSFSPLHF. Written as DNA, the CDR3 is TGCGCCAGCAGCTCCGCTGGGGATTCGTTCTCACCCCTCCACTTT. V and J are TRBV5-1 and TRBJ1-6, with D unresolved. The CDR3 loop spans 15 amino acids. Germline CDR1 and CDR2: SGHRS and YFSETQ. V was cut by 3 bases and J by 10 bases, with 17 bases left in between.